These 7 T cell receptor beta chains were sequenced from one sample in a study of T cells in Graves' hyperthyroidism and ophthalmopathy. Researchers amplified the TCR beta CDR3 regions from RNA transcripts. HTBI primers were used for first-round RT-PCR of the TCR CDR3. TCRdb ran MiXCR on the multiplex PCR reads and lists one entry per CDR3 protein. The sample lists 650,000 to 800,000 distinct CDR3 sequences; 45% were seen once. Sequencing was done on a sample of peripheral blood or thyroid tissue (not recorded which). All receptors come from an adult man with Graves' disease, either hyperthyroidism or ophthalmopathy (not recorded which).

The CDR3 DNA reads TGTGCCAGCAGTTTCGGTAACAGGGGAATGGGAGAGACCCAGTACTTC. It yields the protein CASSFGNRGMGETQYF. The V gene is TRBV12-3 or TRBV12-4, the J gene TRBJ2-5; 7 nucleotides align to TRBD1. This CDR3 contains 16 residues. J gave up 4 bases and V 3 bases, and 11 bases lay outside the gene matches.

The genes are TRBV19 and TRBJ1-5, with D possibly matching TRBD1 (5 bases). The CDR3 contains 15 residues. CDR1 and CDR2 (germline): LNHDA, SQIVND (reference sequence). V lost 2 bases to trimming and J lost 1 base, with 9 bases between them. In nucleotides, the CDR3 is TGTGCCAGTAGTATACAGGGTGAGAGCAATCAGCCCCAGCATTTT. It codes for CASSIQGESNQPQHF.

The rearrangement uses TRBV20-1 and TRBJ1-3; possible D gene TRBD1, 6 bases. Germline V CDR1 and CDR2: DFQATT, SNEGSKA (reference sequence). This CDR3 has 12 amino acids. Trimming took off 3 bases at V and 8 bases at J, with 11 bases between the two ends. As DNA, the CDR3 is TGCAGTGCTAGTGGGGGGGCGGACACCATATATTTT. Translating it yields CSASGGADTIYF.

This chain connects TRBV20-1 to TRBJ2-7; TRBD1 matches at 8 bases. Losses at the gene ends were 6 bases for V and 3 bases for J; bases not matched to a gene: 4. The CDR3 spans 12 residues. Germline values: CDR1 DFQATT, CDR2 SNEGSKA (reference sequence). The DNA for the CDR3 is TGCAGTGCGGAGGACAGGGACTACGAGCAGTACTTC. It encodes CSAEDRDYEQYF.

Only a few counts were recorded for this clonotype. This rearrangement joins TRBV5-4 to TRBJ1-5; D is perhaps TRBD1 (5 bases). V was cut by 0 bases and J by 4 bases, with 14 bases left in between. This CDR3 has 16 residues. Germline values: CDR1 SGHNT, CDR2 YYREEE (reference sequence). CDR3 bases: TGTGCCAGCAGCTTGGAAAGGGGTGGGAGAAATCAGCCCCAGCATTTT. It yields the protein CASSLERGGRNQPQHF.

This clonotype was counted only a few times. V usage is TRBV25-1 and J usage is TRBJ1-5; D possibly corresponds to TRBD1 (5 bases). The CDR3 is 16 amino acids. Between the trimmed V and J ends, which lost 1 base and 2 bases, there was a span of 12 bases. The germline V gene encodes CDR1 MGHDK and CDR2 SYGVNS. In DNA, the CDR3 is TGTGCCAGCAGTGAATTAGAAGGGGTTCGCAATCAGCCCCAGCATTTT. It codes for CASSELEGVRNQPQHF.

The table lists this clonotype with a few counts. This rearrangement joins TRBV29-1 to TRBJ1-2; 10 bases align to TRBD1. Trimming removed 7 bases from V and 7 bases from J; junction bases left unmatched: 9. Germline CDR1 reads SQVTM; CDR2 reads ANQGSEA. The CDR3 runs to 13 residues. Here the CDR3 DNA reads TGCAGCGCTGTGGACAGGGGGGGAGGTGGCTACACCTTC. Its protein is CSAVDRGGGGYTF.